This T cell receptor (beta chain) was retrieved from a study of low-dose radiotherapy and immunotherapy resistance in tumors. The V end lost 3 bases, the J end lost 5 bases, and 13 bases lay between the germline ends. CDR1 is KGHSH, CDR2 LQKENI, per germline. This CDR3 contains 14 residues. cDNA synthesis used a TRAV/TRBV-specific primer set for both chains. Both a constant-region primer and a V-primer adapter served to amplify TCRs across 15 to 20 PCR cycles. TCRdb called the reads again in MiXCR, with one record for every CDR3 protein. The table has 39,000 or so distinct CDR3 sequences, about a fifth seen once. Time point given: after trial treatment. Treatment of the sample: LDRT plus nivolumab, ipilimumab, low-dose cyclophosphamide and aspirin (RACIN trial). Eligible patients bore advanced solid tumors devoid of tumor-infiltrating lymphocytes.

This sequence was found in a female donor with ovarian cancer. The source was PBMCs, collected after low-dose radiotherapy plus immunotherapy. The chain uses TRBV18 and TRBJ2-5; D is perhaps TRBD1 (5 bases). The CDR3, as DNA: TGTGCCAGCTCACCCCTACCCAGGGCGGAGACCCAGTACTTC. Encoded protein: CASSPLPRAETQYF.